This TCR beta chain was captured in a study of blood T cell repertoires in COVID-19. The method was immunoSEQ multiplex PCR; TCRdb's version includes in-frame clones alone and lacks a portion of them. The sample includes 250,000 or so clones, approximately 80% of them seen just once. The TCR was taken from a man older than 75 with acute or convalescent COVID-19. Sequenced: peripheral blood.

The CDR3 DNA sequence: TGTGCCATCCGGAGGGCGATTAGGAACACTGAAGCTTTCTTT. It specifies CAIRRAIRNTEAFF. The V and J genes are TRBV10-3 and TRBJ1-1; no firm D call. The CDR3 extends over 14 amino acids. Trimming took off 8 bases at V and 1 base at J, with 14 bases between the two ends. Germline V gene data show CDR1 as ENHRY and CDR2 as SYGVKD.